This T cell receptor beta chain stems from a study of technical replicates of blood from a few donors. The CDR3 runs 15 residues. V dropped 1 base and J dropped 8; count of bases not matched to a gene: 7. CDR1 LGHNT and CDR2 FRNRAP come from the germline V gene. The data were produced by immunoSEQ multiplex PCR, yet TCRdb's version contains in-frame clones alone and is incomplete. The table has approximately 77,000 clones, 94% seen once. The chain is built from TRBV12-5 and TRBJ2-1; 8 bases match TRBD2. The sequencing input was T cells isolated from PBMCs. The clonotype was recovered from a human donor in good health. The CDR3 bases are TGTGCTAGTGGTTTGGGGGGACTAGTACGTTATGAGCAGTTCTTC. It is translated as CASGLGGLVRYEQFF.